These 18 T cell receptor beta chains came from one sample sequenced in a study of control samples from healthy donors and cancer patients. Data came from immunoSEQ multiplex PCR; TCRdb stores just in-frame clones and leaves some out. The sample consists of around 130,000 clones, 75% to 95% of them appearing once. What was sequenced was blood. The receptors stem from a man aged 18 to 29 in good health.

The chain recombines TRBV5-1 with TRBJ1-3; TRBD1 might be the D (6 bases). Germline CDR1 is SGHRS and CDR2 is YFSETQ. The CDR3 contains 16 residues. The germline V and J ends were trimmed by 0 bases and 0 bases, with 10 bases remaining between them. The CDR3 bases are TGCGCCAGCAGCTTGGCCAGGGGAGGCTCTGGAAACACCATATATTTT. Translated: CASSLARGGSGNTIYF.

This rearrangement joins TRBV2 to TRBJ2-7; 11 bases are shared with TRBD1. CDR3 length: 14 amino acids. J was trimmed by 6 bases and V by 6 bases; bases with no gene match: 7. CDR1 SNHLY and CDR2 FYNNEI come from the germline V gene. The CDR3 DNA is TGTGCCAGCAGCCTAGGACAGGGGGCGGTCGAGCAGTACTTC. Amino acids: CASSLGQGAVEQYF. The full variable domain, with the rest looked up from reference TRBV2 and TRBJ2-7, is EPEVTQTPSHQVTQMGQEVILRCVPISNHLYFYWYRQILGQKVEFLVSFYNNEISEKSEIFDDQFSVERPDGSNFTLKIRSTKLEDSAMYFCASSLGQGAVEQYFGPGTRLTVT.

This chain joins TRBV11-2 and TRBJ1-1; 7 bases align to TRBD1. The CDR3 runs 15 residues. J lost 3 bases, V lost 3 bases, and 7 bases had no gene match. Germline CDR1 and CDR2: SGHAT and FQNNGV. CDR3 in amino acids: CASSLRTGWDTEAFF. The CDR3 DNA reads as TGTGCCAGCAGCTTGCGGACAGGTTGGGACACTGAAGCTTTCTTT.

A few counts support this clone. This rearrangement joins TRBV5-6 to TRBJ1-5; 7 bases map to TRBD1. V shed 2 bases, J shed 6 bases, and the junction held 5 bases outside the gene matches. CDR1 SGHDT and CDR2 YYEEEE come from the germline V gene. This CDR3 has 14 residues. The DNA for the CDR3 is TGTGCCAGCAGCTTTGGACAGGCTGTTCAGCCCCAGCATTTT. It encodes CASSFGQAVQPQHF.

The rearrangement links TRBV29-1 to TRBJ2-3; D is perhaps TRBD2 (7 bases). Germline loops: CDR1 SQVTM, CDR2 ANQGSEA. The CDR3 spans 15 residues. Trimming shortened V by 0 bases and J by 0 bases, and 10 bases separated the two germline ends. The CDR3 DNA is TGCAGCGTTGAAGAGGGGGGGCGAAGCACAGATACGCAGTATTTT. Translation: CSVEEGGRSTDTQYF.

The chain joins TRBV6-6 to TRBJ1-2; D not certain. Trimming left V 4 bases short and J 4 bases short, with 7 bases between. This CDR3 has 12 amino acids. Germline loops: CDR1 MNHNY, CDR2 SVGAGI (reference sequence). CDR3 in amino acids: CASSLDRYGYTF. The CDR3 DNA reads as TGTGCCAGCAGTTTGGACCGCTATGGCTACACCTTC.

This chain uses TRBV7-3 with TRBJ1-2; D remains unclear. CDR3 length: 16 amino acids. Germline values: CDR1 SGHTA, CDR2 FQGTGA. The V and J ends lost 2 bases and 4 bases respectively, with 17 bases between them. As DNA, the CDR3 is TGTGCCAGCAGCTTAGAGGGCAGCGTTTCCCGCTATGGCTACACCTTC. Translating gives CASSLEGSVSRYGYTF.

The V and J genes are TRBV3-1 (or the pseudogene TRBV3-2) and TRBJ2-3; 16 nucleotides line up with TRBD2. Trimming at V came to 4 bases and at J to 5 bases, leaving 6 bases not matched to a gene. This CDR3 is built from 17 residues. CDR1 and CDR2 from the germline V gene are LGHDT and YNNKEL (reference sequence). The CDR3 here is CASSPGTSGGAGDTQYF. CDR3 bases: TGTGCCAGCAGCCCCGGGACTAGCGGGGGGGCGGGAGATACGCAGTATTTT.

J is TRBJ2-1 and V is TRBV7-6; the D gene could be TRBD1 or TRBD2 (7 bases each). The CDR3 has 15 residues. Trimming pared 5 bases from V and 9 bases from J, leaving 20 bases between. Germline V lookup: CDR1 SGHVS, CDR2 FNYEAQ. The CDR3 reads CASSPGLVKGAEQFF. For the CDR3, the DNA is TGTGCCAGCAGCCCCGGACTAGTAAAGGGGGCTGAGCAGTTCTTC.

CDR3 in DNA: TGTGCCAGCAGCTTGGAGGTGACGGATAACACTGAAGCTTTCTTT. Translation gives CASSLEVTDNTEAFF. The chain has TRBV5-6 and TRBJ1-1; no clear D. The V and J ends lost 0 bases and 2 bases respectively, with 11 bases between them. CDR1 is SGHDT and CDR2 is YYEEEE in the germline V gene. There are 15 residues in the CDR3.

The rearrangement links TRBV6-2 or TRBV6-3 to TRBJ2-7; no definite D call. V lost 5 bases, J lost 3 bases, and 11 bases lay in between. This CDR3 contains 13 residues. The germline gives CDR1 MNHEY, CDR2 SVGEGT. The CDR3 loop reads CASSITLDYEQYF. CDR3 nucleotides: TGTGCCAGCAGTATCACACTCGACTACGAGCAGTACTTC.

The chain is built from TRBV5-1 and TRBJ2-7, with D uncertain. Trimming shortened V by 0 bases and J by 0 bases, and 16 bases separated the two germline ends. Germline CDR1 SGHRS, CDR2 YFSETQ. This CDR3 spans 17 amino acids. The chain's CDR3 is CASSLGVVRPHSYEQYF. The CDR3 DNA follows: TGCGCCAGCAGCTTGGGAGTTGTGCGGCCCCACTCCTACGAGCAGTACTTC. Looking up the rest from reference TRBV5-1 and TRBJ2-7 gives the full variable domain: KAGVTQTPRYLIKTRGQQVTLSCSPISGHRSVSWYQQTPGQGLQFLFEYFSETQRNKGNFPGRFSGRQFSNSRSEMNVSTLELGDSALYLCASSLGVVRPHSYEQYFGPGTRLTVT.

The chain carries TRBV12-5 and TRBJ1-1, with D maybe TRBD1 (5 bases). Germline loops: CDR1 LGHNT, CDR2 FRNRAP. This CDR3 spans 14 amino acids. V was clipped by 5 bases and J by 3 bases, with 13 bases between them. This CDR3 is CASGRDPEDTEAFF. In DNA form, the CDR3 reads TGTGCTAGTGGTCGGGACCCGGAGGACACTGAAGCTTTCTTT.

The genes are TRBV7-9 and TRBJ1-2; D is unresolved. CDR3 size: 13 residues. The V and J ends lost 5 bases and 1 base respectively, with 8 bases between them. CDR1 and CDR2 from the germline V gene are SEHNR and FQNEAQ (reference sequence). The CDR3 DNA reads TGTGCCAGCAGCCCCGGGATTAACTATGGCTACACCTTC. Translated: CASSPGINYGYTF.

The chain recombines TRBV9 with TRBJ2-5; the match to TRBD1 covers 7 bases. From germline, CDR1 is SGDLS and CDR2 YYNGEE. The CDR3 consists of 15 residues. Trimming at V came to 3 bases and at J to 3 bases, leaving 8 bases not matched to a gene. Here the CDR3 reads CASSASPGTEETQYF. Here the CDR3 DNA reads TGTGCCAGCAGCGCCTCGCCCGGGACAGAAGAGACCCAGTACTTC. The variable domain in full, with the rest retrieved from reference TRBV9 and TRBJ2-5, is DSGVTQTPKHLITATGQRVTLRCSPRSGDLSVYWYQQSLDQGLQFLIQYYNGEERAKGNILERFSAQQFPDLHSELNLSSLELGDSALYFCASSASPGTEETQYFGPGTRLLVL.

This clone was seen only a few times. The CDR3 here is CSVGASNQPQHF. CDR3 nucleotides: TGCAGCGTTGGTGCTAGCAATCAGCCCCAGCATTTT. The chain employs TRBV29-1 and TRBJ1-5; D remains ambiguous. V was cut by 4 bases and J by 0 bases, with 4 bases left in between. Germline V CDR1 and CDR2: SQVTM, ANQGSEA. There are 12 residues in the CDR3.

The chain links TRBV2 to TRBJ2-1; TRBD2 aligns across 12 bases. Looked up from germline, CDR1 is SNHLY and CDR2 is FYNNEI. V trimming: 7 bases; J trimming: 7 bases; junction bases outside the gene matches: 5. This CDR3 contains 14 residues. CDR3 loop: CASMRLAGGNEQFF. DNA for the CDR3: TGTGCCAGCATGAGGCTAGCGGGGGGGAATGAGCAGTTCTTC.

The J gene is TRBJ2-7, the V gene TRBV10-1, with D possibly matching TRBD1 (6 bases). The V end lost 10 bases, the J end lost 4 bases, and 14 bases lay between the germline ends. The germline gives CDR1 WNHNN, CDR2 SYGVQD (reference sequence). CDR3 length: 12 amino acids. CDR3 loop: CANRVGLYEQYF. CDR3 sequence (DNA): TGCGCCAACAGGGTGGGCTTGTACGAGCAGTACTTC.